A selection of T cell receptor beta chains follows, all from one sample in a study of blood T cell repertoires in COVID-19. Here immunoSEQ multiplex PCR was the method, and the copy in TCRdb shows in-frame clones only, minus some. The repertoire holds around 70,000 clones, with approximately 84% as singletons. Sequences were obtained from peripheral blood. Every receptor here comes from a man aged 70-80 years with acute or convalescent COVID-19. Each CDR3 is given without its conserved first and last residue.

j_call,v_call,cdr3_aa
TRBJ2-4,TRBV29-1,SVEEGGRAKNIQY
TRBJ2-7,TRBV9,ASSITGGYEQY
TRBJ2-2,TRBV9,ASSLLPSGELF
TRBJ1-2,TRBV5-4,ASSEGTGGDYGYT
TRBJ2-1,TRBV2,ASTTLPTGGLNEQF
TRBJ2-1,TRBV13,ASSLQGSPYNEQF
TRBJ1-1,TRBV12-1,ASSLNRSFYTEAF
TRBJ1-1,TRBV2,ASLPGLGASEAF
TRBJ2-1,TRBV5-1,ASSLGWEFGNEQF
TRBJ1-1,TRBV5-1,ASRRTGPNTEAF
TRBJ2-1,TRBV3-1/TRBV3-2,ASSQEKVRGSSYNEQF
TRBJ2-5,TRBV5-8,ASSPGGGQGLQETQY
TRBJ1-2,TRBV6-2/TRBV6-3,ASSYLGQELNYGYT
TRBJ2-5,TRBV6-6,AGGQGASETQY
TRBJ1-5,TRBV15,ATSRDRQRNQPQH
TRBJ1-2,TRBV9,ASSVNTNYGYT
TRBJ2-7,TRBV11-2,ASSYLGTRLPHEQY
TRBJ1-2,TRBV18,ASSPTAGTDGYT
TRBJ2-4,TRBV5-4,ASSPQGLAGQNIQY
TRBJ2-7,TRBV27,ASSFGGRVGEQY
TRBJ1-1,TRBV25-1,ASSELGRNTEAF
TRBJ2-7,TRBV29-1,SVDLTGGDEQY
TRBJ1-1,TRBV5-1,ASSFFLGGTEAF
TRBJ2-1,TRBV10-1,ASSERGQDNNEQF
TRBJ1-4,TRBV3-1/TRBV3-2,ASSQQGGLNEKLF
TRBJ2-3,TRBV7-3,ASSLGTGDRTDTQY
TRBJ2-5,TRBV28,ASSYRGTSGRKGTQY
TRBJ1-1,TRBV6-2/TRBV6-3,ASSDPVRLNTEAF
TRBJ2-7,TRBV2,ASRDSRSSYEQY
TRBJ2-2,TRBV19,ASSSSGQGARGELF
TRBJ1-2,TRBV5-4,ASRSRSVVGYGYT
TRBJ1-2,TRBV10-3,AISEMPVGANYGYT
TRBJ1-2,TRBV19,ASSSAATNYGYT
TRBJ2-1,TRBV24-1,ATSDSEGAGNEQF
TRBJ2-1,TRBV11-3,ASSLGGGSYNEQF
TRBJ2-3,TRBV11-2,ASSLGSSRVVDTQY
TRBJ2-5,TRBV2,ASSHGETQY
TRBJ2-2,TRBV28,ASSSAASGTGELF
TRBJ2-1,TRBV4-3,ASSPGTGLGNEQF
TRBJ2-5,TRBV4-1,ASSQEGRRETQY
TRBJ2-1,TRBV19,ASSMGGLSYNEQF
TRBJ1-6,TRBV5-4,ASSPGQARSYNSPLH
TRBJ2-7,TRBV6-1,ASSEAGSLRGQY
TRBJ2-7,TRBV3-1/TRBV3-2,ASSQGGYEQY
TRBJ1-5,TRBV5-6,ASSSGTGNQPQH
TRBJ1-1,TRBV6-5,ASSPGTDVLAF
TRBJ1-2,TRBV19,ASSMFEGTALSSGYT
TRBJ2-5,TRBV10-3,ATTGTAEKETQY
TRBJ2-7,TRBV9,ASSARNRDRYLYEQY